This T cell receptor (beta chain) was captured in a study of T-cell memory formation after mild COVID-19. This clonotype has a handful of counts. TCRdb ran MiXCR on the 5' RACE reads and lists one entry per CDR3 protein. The sample has 250,000 to 350,000 distinct CDR3 sequences, approximately 20% seen once. This clonotype was sampled from a man aged 18 to 35 who had mild COVID-19 (a few samples of this study predate the infection). Cell type and time point are not known. Material: PBMCs or a T cell subset sorted from them (not recorded which).

The CDR3 region is CASRKAGGGNGYTF. For the CDR3, the DNA is TGTGCCAGCAGAAAAGCAGGGGGTGGCAATGGCTACACCTTC. The chain couples TRBV28 to TRBJ1-2; 7 bases align to TRBD1. The germline CDR1 and CDR2 sequences are MDHEN and SYDVKM. The CDR3 is 14 amino acids. V was clipped by 6 bases and J by 6 bases; unmatched bases: 10.